The entry that follows covers one TCR beta chain sequence. The antigen remains unidentified. Terminally differentiated effector memory CD45RA+ cells were excluded by CCR7 positive selection of CD45RO-negative cells. Clones were sequenced by immunoSEQ multiplex PCR, and TCRdb holds only the in-frame ones, with some missing. The sample shows hundreds of thousands of clones, 95% of them seen only once. The data are from a study of shared clonotypes between healthy human individuals. Findings and caveats of the study: Some naive CD4 clonotypes, around 5%, turned up in common across several donors. Naive subsets usually exceeded memory subsets in estimated richness.

Sequenced material: naive CD8+ T cells sorted from blood. The TCR sequence derives from a woman aged 25 to 39 in good health.

The CDR3 bases are TGCGCCAGCAGCCAAGTCAGGGAGGACAATGAGCAGTTCTTC. Protein product: CASSQVREDNEQFF. This sequence joins TRBV4-1 and TRBJ2-1; perhaps TRBD2 as D (6 bases). V shed 1 base and J shed 5 bases, with 9 bases lying between them. The CDR3 runs to 14 residues. Per the germline V gene, CDR1 is MGHRA and CDR2 is YSYEKL.